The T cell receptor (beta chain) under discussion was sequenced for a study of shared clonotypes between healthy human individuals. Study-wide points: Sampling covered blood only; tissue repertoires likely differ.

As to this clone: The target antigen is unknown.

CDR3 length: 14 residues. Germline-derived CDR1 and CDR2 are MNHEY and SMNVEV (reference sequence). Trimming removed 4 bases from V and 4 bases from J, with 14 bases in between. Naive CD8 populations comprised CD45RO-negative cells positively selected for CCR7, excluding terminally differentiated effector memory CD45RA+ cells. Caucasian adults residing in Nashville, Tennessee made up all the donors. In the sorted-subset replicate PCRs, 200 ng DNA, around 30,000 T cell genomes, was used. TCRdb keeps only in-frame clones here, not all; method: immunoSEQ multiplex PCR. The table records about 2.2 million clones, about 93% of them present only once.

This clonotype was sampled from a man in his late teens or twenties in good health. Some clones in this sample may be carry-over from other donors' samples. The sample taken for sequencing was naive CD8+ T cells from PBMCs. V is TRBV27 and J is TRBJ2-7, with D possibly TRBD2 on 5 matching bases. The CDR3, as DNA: TGTGCCAGCAGTTCAATTGTCGGGGTTTACGAGCAGTACTTC. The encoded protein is CASSSIVGVYEQYF.